This T cell receptor beta chain appears in the sequencing data of a study of shared clonotypes between healthy human individuals. Overall study findings and caveats: Across several donors, naive CD4 shared around 5.4%, naive CD8 3.5% to 4%, memory CD4 more than 2%, memory CD8 0.4% to 0.5%. Naive subsets typically showed greater estimated richness than memory subsets.

On this clone: Its antigen is as yet unknown.

This CDR3 is built from 15 residues. Trimming stripped 3 bases from V and 1 base from J, with 13 bases between. CDR1 is SGHNT and CDR2 is YYREEE in the germline V gene (reference sequence). Produced via immunoSEQ multiplex PCR; TCRdb's table is partial and in-frame only. The table shows 2 million or so clones, with 95% occurring only once. Sequenced sample: naive CD4+ T cells sorted from blood. As to subset: CD45RA+ positively selected. The chain couples TRBV5-4 to TRBJ1-1; the D gene is possibly TRBD1 (5 bases). This receptor was obtained from a man aged 18 to 35 in good health. The chain's CDR3 is CASSSPGPSNTEAFF. The CDR3 region has the DNA TGTGCCAGCAGCTCGCCGGGACCGTCGAACACTGAAGCTTTCTTT.